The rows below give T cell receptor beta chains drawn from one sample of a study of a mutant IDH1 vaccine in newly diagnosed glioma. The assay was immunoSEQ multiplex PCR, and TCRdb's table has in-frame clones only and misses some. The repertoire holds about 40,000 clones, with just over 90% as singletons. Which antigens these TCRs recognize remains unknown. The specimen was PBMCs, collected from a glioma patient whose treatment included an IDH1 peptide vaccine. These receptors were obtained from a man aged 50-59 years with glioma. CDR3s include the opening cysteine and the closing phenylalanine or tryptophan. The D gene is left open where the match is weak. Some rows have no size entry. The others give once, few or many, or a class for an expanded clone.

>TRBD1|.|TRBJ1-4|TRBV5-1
TGCGCCAGCAGCCCGGGACAGCCCTATAATGAAAAACTGTTTTTT
CASSPGQPYNEKLFF
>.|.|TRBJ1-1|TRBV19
TGTGCCAGTAGGCTAACAGGTAACACTGAAGCTTTCTTT
CASRLTGNTEAFF
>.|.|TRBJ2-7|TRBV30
TGTGCCTGGGACGGATCCTACGAGCAGTACTTC
CAWDGSYEQYF
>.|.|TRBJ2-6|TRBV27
TGTGCCAGCGGAAGGACCGGGACGGTTGGGGCCAACGTCCTGACTTTC
CASGRTGTVGANVLTF
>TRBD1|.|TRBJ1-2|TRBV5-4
TGTGCCAGCAGCTCGCAGGGGGTGGGTGGCTACACCTTC
CASSSQGVGGYTF
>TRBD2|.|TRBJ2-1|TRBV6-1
TGTGCCAGCAGTGGGGGCGGGAGCTACAATGAGCAGTTCTTC
CASSGGGSYNEQFF
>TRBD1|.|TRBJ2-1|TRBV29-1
TGCAGCGTTCCCGGGACAGGGCGTGGGCGGTTCTTC
CSVPGTGRGRFF
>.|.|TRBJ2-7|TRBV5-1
TGCGCCAGCAGCTTGGCAGGGAAGTACGAGCAGTACTTC
CASSLAGKYEQYF
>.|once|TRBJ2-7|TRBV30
TGTGCCTGGAGTGAGTATATATCCTCCTACGAGCAGTACTTC
CAWSEYISSYEQYF
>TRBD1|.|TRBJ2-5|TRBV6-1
TGTGCCAGCACTAGACAGGGTTTAAAGACCCAGTACTTC
CASTRQGLKTQYF
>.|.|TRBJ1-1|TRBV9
TGTGCCAGCAGCGTTTCCGGGGGGAACACTGAAGCTTTCTTT
CASSVSGGNTEAFF
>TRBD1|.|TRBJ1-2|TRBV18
TGTGCCAGCTCACCAGAGGGGGCCCGTGGCTACACCTTC
CASSPEGARGYTF
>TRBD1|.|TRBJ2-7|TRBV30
TGTGCCTGGAGTCCGGGGACAGGGGGTGGCTACGAGCAGTACTTC
CAWSPGTGGGYEQYF